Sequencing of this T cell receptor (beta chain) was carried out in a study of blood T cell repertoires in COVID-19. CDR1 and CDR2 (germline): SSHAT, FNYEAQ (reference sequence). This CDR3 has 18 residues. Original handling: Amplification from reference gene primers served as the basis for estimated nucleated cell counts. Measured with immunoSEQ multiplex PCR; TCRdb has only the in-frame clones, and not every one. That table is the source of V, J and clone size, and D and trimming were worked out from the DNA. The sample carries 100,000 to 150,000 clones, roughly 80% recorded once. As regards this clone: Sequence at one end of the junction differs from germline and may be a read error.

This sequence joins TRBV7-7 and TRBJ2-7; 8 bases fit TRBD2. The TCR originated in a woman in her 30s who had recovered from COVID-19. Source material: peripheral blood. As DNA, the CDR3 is TGTGCTAGCAGCTTGCAAACAGAGAGTCTAGCGGGCCTCTACGAGCAGTACTTC. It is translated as CASSLQTESLAGLYEQYF.